This TCR beta chain was found in a study of T cells in tuberculosis. Study-level background: IGRA-negative adolescents, IGRA-positive adolescents with latent tuberculosis and adults with active tuberculosis formed this South African cohort. PBMC were archived before or within 7 days of starting treatment.

Comments on this clone: Its antigen is not known.

CDR1 and CDR2 from the germline V gene are MGHRA and YSYEKL. The CDR3 loop spans 17 amino acids. V lost 3 bases and J lost 4, with 19 bases in between. Time point noted: new active TB diagnosis, blood taken before or within 7 days of starting treatment. Unsorted cryopreserved PBMC were sequenced, averaging roughly 100,000 T cells per clinical donor. Clones were read by immunoSEQ multiplex PCR, and TCRdb kept only the in-frame ones, dropping some. The data show 25,000 to 35,000 clones, with about 90% seen just once and about 6.8% held by the top ten. Study-level findings and limits: Smaller distances to GMM-specific TCRs suggested their expansion in active tuberculosis.

The sequencing here drew on PBMCs, taken at tuberculosis diagnosis. The origin of this receptor is an adult with tuberculosis. The genes are TRBV4-1 and TRBJ1-5; D remains unclear. The CDR3 nucleotides read TGCGCCAGCAGCCACCCAAACTTTGGGCAGCTTAATCAGCCCCAGCATTTT. Protein product: CASSHPNFGQLNQPQHF.